This TCR beta chain originates from a study of T cells in Graves' hyperthyroidism and ophthalmopathy. Study information: Peripheral blood was secured at the point of initial diagnosis, before any treatment.

Comment on this clonotype: Its specificity is unknown.

The CDR3 regions of TCR beta were amplified from RNA transcripts. The TCR CDR3 was amplified in a first-round RT-PCR using the HTBI primer set. MiXCR, run by TCRdb on the multiplex PCR reads, gives a single entry per CDR3 protein. Of around 280,000 distinct CDR3 sequences listed, approximately 12% are singletons. Newly diagnosed hyperthyroidism, duration under 2 months, in patients aged 18 to 65. Diagnosis rested on symptoms, serum thyroxine and TRAb, thyroid ultrasound, and orbital computed tomography. The CDR3 sequence is 16 residues long. Germline CDR1 KGHDR, CDR2 SFDVKD. The germline V and J ends were trimmed by 9 bases and 4 bases, with 21 bases remaining between them. Study outcomes and limitations: A model built on 13 V-J features separated ophthalmopathy from stable hyperthyroidism.

The origin of this receptor is a woman aged 25 to 39 with Graves' hyperthyroidism that later progressed to Graves' ophthalmopathy. Source material: blood. The V and J genes are TRBV24-1 and TRBJ1-5; tentative D call: TRBD1 (5 bases). DNA for the CDR3: TGTGCCACCTCTCCTAAGTTGGGCGGGGGGAATCAGCCCCAGCATTTT. This encodes CATSPKLGGGNQPQHF.